This T cell receptor (beta chain) was documented in a study of Ad26.COV2.S vaccination and SARS-CoV-2 variants. V was clipped by 7 bases and J by 4 bases, with 10 bases between them. Per the germline V gene, CDR1 is LGHDT and CDR2 is YNNKEL (reference sequence). The CDR3 sequence is 13 residues long. TCRdb's copy holds only in-frame clones and misses some; the assay was immunoSEQ multiplex PCR. The table shows roughly 300,000 clones, with 88% occurring only once. Treatment noted: some 19 received Ad26.COV2.S at low or high dose, single or two shots; roughly five received placebo; per-sample allocation not given. Day 63 after the first injection of vaccine or placebo was the sampling time.

The chain couples TRBV3-1 (or the pseudogene TRBV3-2) to TRBJ1-4, with D perhaps TRBD1 (5 bases). The material sequenced was peripheral blood, taken in a trial of Ad26.COV2.S vaccine versus placebo. This receptor was obtained from a person aged 18-65 years who received the Ad26.COV2.S COVID-19 vaccine or a placebo. The CDR3 DNA reads as TGTGCCAGCACCGGGGGACTTAATGAAAAACTGTTTTTT. It is translated as CASTGGLNEKLFF.